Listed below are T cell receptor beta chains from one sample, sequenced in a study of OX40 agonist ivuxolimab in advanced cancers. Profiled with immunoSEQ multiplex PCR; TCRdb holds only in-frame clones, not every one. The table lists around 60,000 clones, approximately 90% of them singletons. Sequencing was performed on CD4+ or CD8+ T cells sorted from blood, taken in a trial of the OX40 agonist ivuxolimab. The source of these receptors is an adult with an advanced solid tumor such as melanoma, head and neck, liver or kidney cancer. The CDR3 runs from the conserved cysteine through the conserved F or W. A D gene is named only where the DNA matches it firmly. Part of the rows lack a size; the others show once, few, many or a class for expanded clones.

CASSSGTDPYEQYF | TGTGCCAGTAGTTCCGGGACGGACCCCTACGAGCAGTACTTC | TRBJ2-7 | 14 | TRBV19 | . | .
CASSESQGTEKLFF | TGCGCCAGCAGTGAGTCTCAGGGGACCGAAAAACTGTTTTTT | TRBJ1-4 | 14 | TRBV10-1 | . | few
CASSPRQTNTEAFF | TGTGCCAGCTCACCTAGGCAGACTAACACTGAAGCTTTCTTT | TRBJ1-1 | 14 | TRBV18 | . | .
CASSMDRSNYGYTF | TGTGCCAGTAGTATGGACAGAAGCAACTATGGCTACACCTTC | TRBJ1-2 | 14 | TRBV19 | . | .
CASSAGTVSYEQYF | TGTGCCAGCAGCGCAGGGACGGTCTCCTACGAGCAGTACTTC | TRBJ2-7 | 14 | TRBV5-3 | . | .
CASSFGLDGETQYF | TGTGCCAGCAGCTTTGGTCTGGATGGGGAGACCCAGTACTTC | TRBJ2-5 | 14 | TRBV11-2 | . | .
CASSQDWGRGLGNTIYF | TGCGCCAGCAGCCAAGATTGGGGCAGGGGGCTTGGAAACACCATATATTTT | TRBJ1-3 | 17 | TRBV4-3 | TRBD1 | few
CASSLDGSEAETQYF | TGTGCCAGCAGCTTAGACGGGTCCGAGGCGGAGACCCAGTACTTC | TRBJ2-5 | 15 | TRBV11-2 | . | .
CASSGGWNEQFF | TGCGCCAGCAGCGGGGGGTGGAATGAGCAGTTCTTC | TRBJ2-1 | 12 | TRBV5-1 | . | .
CAWSGDRRNYGYTF | TGTGCCTGGAGTGGAGACAGGCGGAACTATGGCTACACCTTC | TRBJ1-2 | 14 | TRBV30 | . | .
CATSRDPVGYEQYF | TGTGCCACCAGCAGAGATCCAGTTGGCTACGAGCAGTACTTC | TRBJ2-7 | 14 | TRBV15 | . | .
CASSLDRDSPLHF | TGTGCCAGCAGTTTAGACAGAGATTCACCCCTCCACTTT | TRBJ1-6 | 13 | TRBV28 | . | .
CASSYSYNTYEQYF | TGTGCCAGCAGTTACTCGTACAATACCTACGAGCAGTACTTC | TRBJ2-7 | 14 | TRBV6-5 | . | .
CASSPTGTSVQETQYF | TGTGCCAGCAGCCCCACCGGGACTAGCGTCCAAGAGACCCAGTACTTC | TRBJ2-5 | 16 | TRBV7-9 | TRBD2 | .
CASSYEGGINEKLFF | TGTGCCAGCAGCTACGAAGGGGGTATCAATGAAAAACTGTTTTTT | TRBJ1-4 | 15 | TRBV7-9 | . | once
CASSYSTGGTEAFF | TGTGCCAGCAGTTACTCGACAGGGGGCACTGAAGCTTTCTTT | TRBJ1-1 | 14 | TRBV6-5 | TRBD1 | .
CASSGTGRAFF | TGTGCCAGCTCCGGGACAGGGAGAGCTTTCTTT | TRBJ1-1 | 11 | TRBV6-9 | TRBD1 | .
CAWSVDRVGELFF | TGTGCCTGGAGTGTAGACAGGGTAGGGGAGCTGTTTTTT | TRBJ2-2 | 13 | TRBV30 | TRBD1 | .
CASSDVRGGGVYEQYF | TGTGCCAGCAGTGACGTCAGGGGCGGGGGCGTGTACGAGCAGTACTTC | TRBJ2-7 | 16 | TRBV2 | . | .
CASSLAEFSSEYF | TGTGCCAGCAGCTTAGCGGAGTTCTCGTCGGAGTACTTC | TRBJ2-7 | 13 | TRBV7-9 | . | few
CASSFPPSGGPNEQFF | TGTGCCAGCAGTTTCCCCCCTAGCGGGGGCCCCAATGAGCAGTTCTTC | TRBJ2-1 | 16 | TRBV27 | TRBD2 | .
CASSLSGGGWEQFF | TGTGCCAGCAGCCTTAGCGGGGGTGGTTGGGAGCAGTTCTTC | TRBJ2-1 | 14 | TRBV5-6 | TRBD2 | .
CASSLENTEAFF | TGTGCCAGCAGTTTGGAGAACACTGAAGCTTTCTTT | TRBJ1-1 | 12 | TRBV28 | . | .
CAISPQQGDTEAFF | TGTGCCATCAGCCCTCAACAAGGGGACACTGAAGCTTTCTTT | TRBJ1-1 | 14 | TRBV10-3 | . | .
CASSRGDEQPQHF | TGTGCCAGCTCACGGGGGGATGAGCAGCCCCAGCATTTT | TRBJ1-5 | 13 | TRBV18 | . | .
CASSLNAAGGFDTIYF | TGTGCCAGCTCACTCAACGCGGCAGGGGGATTCGACACCATATATTTT | TRBJ1-3 | 16 | TRBV18 | TRBD1 | .
CASRYEGSGYTF | TGTGCCAGCAGATACGAGGGGAGCGGCTACACCTTC | TRBJ1-2 | 12 | TRBV6-5 | . | .
CASSFPGSGELFF | TGTGCCAGCAGCTTTCCAGGGTCCGGGGAGCTGTTTTTT | TRBJ2-2 | 13 | TRBV7-3 | . | .
CATSRNRAQPQHF | TGTGCCACCAGCCGAAACAGGGCACAGCCCCAGCATTTT | TRBJ1-5 | 13 | TRBV15 | . | once
CASSEDLPATNEKLFF | TGTGCCAGCAGTGAAGATCTGCCGGCAACTAATGAAAAACTGTTTTTT | TRBJ1-4 | 16 | TRBV2 | . | once
CAISESAGLETQYF | TGTGCCATCAGTGAGTCCGCAGGCCTGGAGACCCAGTACTTC | TRBJ2-5 | 14 | TRBV10-3 | . | .
CASSGGAQTATEAFF | TGTGCCAGCAGCGGAGGGGCCCAGACCGCCACTGAAGCTTTCTTT | TRBJ1-1 | 15 | TRBV11-1 | . | .
CASSERERNYNEQFF | TGTGCCAGCAGCGAGCGGGAGCGGAATTACAATGAGCAGTTCTTC | TRBJ2-1 | 15 | TRBV21-1 | . | .
CASAQGARNSGTQYF | TGTGCCAGTGCCCAGGGGGCGCGGAATTCCGGGACCCAGTACTTC | TRBJ2-5 | 15 | TRBV19 | TRBD1 | once
CASSLATPSGGAGDTQYF | TGTGCCAGCAGCTTAGCGACCCCTAGCGGGGGGGCGGGAGATACGCAGTATTTT | TRBJ2-3 | 18 | TRBV7-2 | TRBD2 | .
CASSFDSFANTGELFF | TGTGCCAGCAGCTTCGACAGTTTCGCGAACACCGGGGAGCTGTTTTTT | TRBJ2-2 | 16 | TRBV5-4 | . | .
CASSSQGNTIYF | TGTGCCAGCAGCTCACAGGGAAACACCATATATTTT | TRBJ1-3 | 12 | TRBV7-6 | . | .
CASSPGTGFSNQPQHF | TGTGCCAGCAGTCCCGGGACAGGGTTTAGCAATCAGCCCCAGCATTTT | TRBJ1-5 | 16 | TRBV27 | TRBD1 | .
CASSLAPTVAGNTIYF | TGTGCCAGCAGCTTGGCCCCGACTGTGGCTGGAAACACCATATATTTT | TRBJ1-3 | 16 | TRBV5-4 | . | .
CASSVANEKLFF | TGTGCCAGTAGTGTCGCTAATGAAAAACTGTTTTTT | TRBJ1-4 | 12 | TRBV19 | . | .
CASSPLGQPQHF | TGTGCCAGCAGTCCCCTTGGGCAGCCCCAGCATTTT | TRBJ1-5 | 12 | TRBV6-6 | . | .
CASSLLVGSYEQYF | TGTGCCAGCAGCTTATTAGTGGGTTCCTACGAGCAGTACTTC | TRBJ2-7 | 14 | TRBV7-8 | . | .
CASSIPGVYNEQFF | TGTGCCAGTAGTATACCGGGGGTCTACAATGAGCAGTTCTTC | TRBJ2-1 | 14 | TRBV19 | . | .
CASSERLGSTDTQYF | TGTGCCAGCAGTGAACGTCTGGGTAGCACAGATACGCAGTATTTT | TRBJ2-3 | 15 | TRBV6-1 | . | .
CASSEYEQYF | TGTGCCAGCAGTGAATACGAGCAGTACTTC | TRBJ2-7 | 10 | TRBV2 | . | few
CASSSTGPIYGYTF | TGTGCCAGCAGCTCGACAGGGCCAATTTATGGCTACACCTTC | TRBJ1-2 | 14 | TRBV7-8 | TRBD1 | .
CASSFGQGEANEKLFF | TGCGCCAGCAGCTTCGGACAGGGGGAAGCTAATGAAAAACTGTTTTTT | TRBJ1-4 | 16 | TRBV5-1 | TRBD1 | .
CASSPRTDGDSGANVLTF | TGTGCCAGCAGTCCCCGGACAGATGGGGACTCTGGGGCCAACGTCCTGACTTTC | TRBJ2-6 | 18 | TRBV28 | . | .
CASSSSTANTEAFF | TGTGCCAGCAGCTCCTCTACAGCGAACACTGAAGCTTTCTTT | TRBJ1-1 | 14 | TRBV7-2 | . | .
CASSPQTSGRWYEQYF | TGTGCCAGCAGTCCCCAGACTAGCGGGAGGTGGTACGAGCAGTACTTC | TRBJ2-7 | 16 | TRBV28 | TRBD2 | .
CASSLVSGLDQPQHF | TGCGCCAGCAGCTTGGTATCTGGTCTCGATCAGCCCCAGCATTTT | TRBJ1-5 | 15 | TRBV5-1 | . | .
CASSFNRGGQPQHF | TGTGCCAGTAGTTTTAACCGGGGGGGCCAGCCCCAGCATTTT | TRBJ1-5 | 14 | TRBV19 | . | few
CASSEGGGRREKLFF | TGTGCCAGCAGTGAGGGGGGAGGGCGTCGAGAAAAACTGTTTTTT | TRBJ1-4 | 15 | TRBV6-1 | . | .
CASSQIATLNTEAFF | TGCGCCAGCAGCCAAATCGCGACACTGAACACTGAAGCTTTCTTT | TRBJ1-1 | 15 | TRBV4-3 | . | .
CASRLGGELFF | TGTGCCAGTAGATTAGGCGGGGAGCTGTTTTTT | TRBJ2-2 | 11 | TRBV19 | . | few
CASSIKGARTPTYNEQFF | TGTGCCAGTAGTATAAAGGGGGCTCGGACACCTACTTACAATGAGCAGTTCTTC | TRBJ2-1 | 18 | TRBV19 | TRBD1 | .
CASSNRRDYGYTF | TGTGCCAGCAGTAATAGACGCGACTATGGCTACACCTTC | TRBJ1-2 | 13 | TRBV28 | . | .
CASSVEGGPTEAFF | TGTGCCAGCAGCGTAGAGGGGGGGCCTACTGAAGCTTTCTTT | TRBJ1-1 | 14 | TRBV9 | . | once
CSARREGTEAFF | TGCAGCGCTCGACGAGAAGGCACTGAAGCTTTCTTT | TRBJ1-1 | 12 | TRBV29-1 | . | .
CASRYGPYNEQFF | TGTGCCAGCAGATACGGACCCTACAATGAGCAGTTCTTC | TRBJ2-1 | 13 | TRBV27 | . | .